Listed below are T cell receptor beta chains from one sample, sequenced in a study of T cell responses to AZD1222 COVID-19 vaccine. Data came from immunoSEQ multiplex PCR; TCRdb stores just in-frame clones and leaves some out. The sample comprises roughly 120,000 clones, approximately 85% of which are singletons, and 3% to 4.5% rests with the top ten. The specimen comprised peripheral blood, sampled on day 0 of MenACWY control vaccination. The origin of the receptors is an adult in good health. The CDR3 runs from the conserved cysteine through the conserved F or W. The D gene is left open where the match is weak. Clone size is not always given. Where it is, it says once, few, many or a class for expanded clones.

clone size,V gene,D gene,J gene,CDR3 DNA,CDR3 protein
-,TRBV27,-,TRBJ1-6,TGTGCCAGCAGTTCCCGGGAGGACCTTTCCAGCTCCTATAATTCACCCCTCCACTTT,CASSSREDLSSSYNSPLHF
-,TRBV4-2,TRBD2,TRBJ2-4,TGTGCCAGCAGCCTGACGACTAGCGGTGCGGCCAAAAACATTCAGTACTTC,CASSLTTSGAAKNIQYF
-,TRBV7-3,TRBD2,TRBJ2-1,TGTGCCAGCAGCTTACGCGGGACTAGCGTAGGTGAGCAGTTCTTC,CASSLRGTSVGEQFF
-,TRBV7-3,TRBD1,TRBJ1-1,TGTGCCAGCAGCCCCCAGCCCAGGGGGCTGTACACTGAAGCTTTCTTT,CASSPQPRGLYTEAFF
-,TRBV7-2,-,TRBJ2-5,TGTGCCAGCAGCTTACACTGGAGTGAGACCCAGTACTTC,CASSLHWSETQYF
once,TRBV2,-,TRBJ1-5,TGTGCCAGCAGTGAGGGGTCGGGGGGTTATAGCAATCAGCCCCAGCATTTT,CASSEGSGGYSNQPQHF
-,TRBV7-2,TRBD1,TRBJ1-2,TGTGCCAGCAAATCGGACAGGGGTGGCTATGGCTACACCTTC,CASKSDRGGYGYTF
-,TRBV10-1,-,TRBJ1-6,TGCGCCAGCAGTGTTAGTAGCAGGTTCCACCAGATAAGGTCACCCCTCCACTTT,CASSVSSRFHQIRSPLHF
-,TRBV7-9,-,TRBJ1-1,TGTGCCAGCAGCTTTAGCTGGGGGGCCCACGGAAGAACTGAAGCTTTCTTT,CASSFSWGAHGRTEAFF
-,TRBV18,TRBD1,TRBJ2-3,TGTGCCAGCTCACTGGACAGGGGCATTTCCACAGATACGCAGTATTTT,CASSLDRGISTDTQYF
once,TRBV24-1,TRBD1,TRBJ1-2,TGTGCCACCAGTGATACCCGGACAGGGGGCGCGGTCACCTTC,CATSDTRTGGAVTF
-,TRBV19,TRBD1,TRBJ1-2,TGTGCCAGTAGTGTCCCGGGACAGGGCAACTATGGCTACACCTTC,CASSVPGQGNYGYTF
-,TRBV3-1/TRBV3-2,TRBD2,TRBJ2-3,TGTGCCAGCAGCCTGTGGACTAGCGGGGGGGTGAGCACAGATACGCAGTATTTT,CASSLWTSGGVSTDTQYF
once,TRBV7-9,TRBD1,TRBJ2-3,TGTGCCAGCAGCCCTGGGACAGCAATTACGCAGTATTTT,CASSPGTAITQYF
-,TRBV7-6,TRBD2,TRBJ2-5,TGTGCCAGCAGCTCCACTAGCGGGGGAGAGACCCAGTACTTC,CASSSTSGGETQYF
-,TRBV4-3,-,TRBJ1-2,TGCGCCAGCAGCCAAGCGGGGGGCGGGAGCTATGGCTACACCTTC,CASSQAGGGSYGYTF
-,TRBV11-3,-,TRBJ2-3,TGTGCCAGCAGCTTAGGACAGCTTGGCACAGATACGCAGTATTTT,CASSLGQLGTDTQYF
-,TRBV13,-,TRBJ2-3,TGTGCCAGCCTTCGTCGACTCAATCCTACAGATACGCAGTATTTT,CASLRRLNPTDTQYF
-,TRBV2,-,TRBJ2-7,TGTGCCAGCAGTGGGGACGGGGGCGAGCAGTACTTC,CASSGDGGEQYF
-,TRBV7-2,-,TRBJ2-1,TGTGCCAGCAGCCCCGGACTGAATTCAAAGATGGATGAGCAGTTCTTC,CASSPGLNSKMDEQFF
-,TRBV28,TRBD1,TRBJ1-1,TGTGCCAGCAGCCCCGCAGGGGGCGGTGTCATGAACACTGAAGCTTTCTTT,CASSPAGGGVMNTEAFF
-,TRBV10-1,-,TRBJ1-5,TGCGCCAGCAGTGAGTCGAAATTGCAGGCGAGACTACTACGCAATCAGCCCCAGCATTTT,CASSESKLQARLLRNQPQHF
few,TRBV12-3/TRBV12-4,-,TRBJ2-7,TGTGCCAGCAGTTTAGGACGGACGGGGGAGCAGTACTTC,CASSLGRTGEQYF
-,TRBV23-1,-,TRBJ1-4,TGCGCCAGCAGGCGATTAACTAATGAAAAACTGTTTTTT,CASRRLTNEKLFF
-,TRBV18,TRBD1,TRBJ2-4,TGTGCCAGCTCACCATTACAGGGGGCTGCCAAAAACATTCAGTACTTC,CASSPLQGAAKNIQYF